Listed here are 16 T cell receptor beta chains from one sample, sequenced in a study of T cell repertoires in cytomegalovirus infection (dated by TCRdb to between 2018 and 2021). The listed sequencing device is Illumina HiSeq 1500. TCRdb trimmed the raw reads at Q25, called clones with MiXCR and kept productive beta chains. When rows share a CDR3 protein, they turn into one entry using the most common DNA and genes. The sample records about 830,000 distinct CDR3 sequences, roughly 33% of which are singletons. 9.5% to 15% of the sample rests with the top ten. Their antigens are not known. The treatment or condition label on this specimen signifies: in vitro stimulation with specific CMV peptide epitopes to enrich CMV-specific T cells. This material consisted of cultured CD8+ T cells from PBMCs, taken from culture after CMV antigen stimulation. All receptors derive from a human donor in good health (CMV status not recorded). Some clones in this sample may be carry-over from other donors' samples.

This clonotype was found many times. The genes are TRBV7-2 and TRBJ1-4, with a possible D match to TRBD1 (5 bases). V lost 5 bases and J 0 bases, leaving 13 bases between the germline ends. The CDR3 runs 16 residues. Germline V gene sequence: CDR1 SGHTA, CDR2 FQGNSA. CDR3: CASSHGGPATNEKLFF. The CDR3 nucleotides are TGTGCCAGCAGCCACGGGGGACCTGCAACTAATGAAAAACTGTTTTTT.

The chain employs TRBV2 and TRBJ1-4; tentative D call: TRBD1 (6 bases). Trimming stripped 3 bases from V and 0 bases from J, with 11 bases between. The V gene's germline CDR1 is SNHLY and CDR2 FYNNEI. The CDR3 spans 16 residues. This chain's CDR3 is CASSEMGATTNEKLFF. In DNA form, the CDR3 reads TGTGCCAGCAGTGAGATGGGGGCAACAACTAATGAAAAACTGTTTTTT.

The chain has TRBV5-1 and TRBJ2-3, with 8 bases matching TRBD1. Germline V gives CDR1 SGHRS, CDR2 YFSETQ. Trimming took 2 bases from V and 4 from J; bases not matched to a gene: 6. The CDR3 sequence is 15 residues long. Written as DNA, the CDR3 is TGCGCCAGCAGCTTCATGGACAGGGTCGCAGATACGCAGTATTTT. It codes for CASSFMDRVADTQYF. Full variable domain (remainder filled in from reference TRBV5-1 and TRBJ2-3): KAGVTQTPRYLIKTRGQQVTLSCSPISGHRSVSWYQQTPGQGLQFLFEYFSETQRNKGNFPGRFSGRQFSNSRSEMNVSTLELGDSALYLCASSFMDRVADTQYFGPGTRLTVL.

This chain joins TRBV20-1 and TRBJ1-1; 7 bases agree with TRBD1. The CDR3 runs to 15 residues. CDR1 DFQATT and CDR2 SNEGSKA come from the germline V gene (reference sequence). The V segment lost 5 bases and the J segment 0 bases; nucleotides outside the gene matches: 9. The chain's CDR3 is CSALGTAFMNTEAFF. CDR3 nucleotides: TGCAGTGCTCTCGGGACAGCCTTCATGAACACTGAAGCTTTCTTT.

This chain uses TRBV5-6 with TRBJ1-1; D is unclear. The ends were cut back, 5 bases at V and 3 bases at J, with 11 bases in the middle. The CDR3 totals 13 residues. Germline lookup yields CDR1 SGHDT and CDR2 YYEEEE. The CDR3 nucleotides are TGTGCCAGCAGGGCTCCCGGGGACACTGAAGCTTTCTTT. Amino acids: CASRAPGDTEAFF. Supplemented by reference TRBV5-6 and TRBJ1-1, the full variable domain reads DAGVTQSPTHLIKTRGQQVTLRCSPKSGHDTVSWYQQALGQGPQFIFQYYEEEERQRGNFPDRFSGHQFPNYSSELNVNALLLGDSALYLCASRAPGDTEAFFGQGTRLTVV.

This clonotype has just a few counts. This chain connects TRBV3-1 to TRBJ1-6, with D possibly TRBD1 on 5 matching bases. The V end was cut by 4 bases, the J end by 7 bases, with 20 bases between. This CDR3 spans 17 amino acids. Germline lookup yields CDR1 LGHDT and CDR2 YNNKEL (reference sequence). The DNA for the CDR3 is TGTGCCAGCAGCCCCCGGGGCCGTACTTTGGAGAATTCACCCCTCCACTTT. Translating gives CASSPRGRTLENSPLHF.

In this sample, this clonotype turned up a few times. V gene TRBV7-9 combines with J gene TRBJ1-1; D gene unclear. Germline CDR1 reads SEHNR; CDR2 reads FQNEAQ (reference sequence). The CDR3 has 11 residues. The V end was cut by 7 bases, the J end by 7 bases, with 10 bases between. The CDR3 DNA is TGTGCCAGCACAAAGTCCAGTGAAGCTTTCTTT. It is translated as CASTKSSEAFF.

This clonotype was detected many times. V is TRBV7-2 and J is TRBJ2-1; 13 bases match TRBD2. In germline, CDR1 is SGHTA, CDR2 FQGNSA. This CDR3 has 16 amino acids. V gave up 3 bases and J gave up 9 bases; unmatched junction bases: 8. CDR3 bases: TGTGCCAGCAGCTTGGACGGACTAGCGGGGGCCTTTGAGCAGTTCTTC. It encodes CASSLDGLAGAFEQFF.

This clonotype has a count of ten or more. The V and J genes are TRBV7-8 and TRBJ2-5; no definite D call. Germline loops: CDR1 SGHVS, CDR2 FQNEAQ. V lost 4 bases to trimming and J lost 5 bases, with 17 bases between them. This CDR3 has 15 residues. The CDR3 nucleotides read TGTGCCAGCAGCTCCTCTGTCGGGCCTCGTGAGACCCAGTACTTC. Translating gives CASSSSVGPRETQYF.

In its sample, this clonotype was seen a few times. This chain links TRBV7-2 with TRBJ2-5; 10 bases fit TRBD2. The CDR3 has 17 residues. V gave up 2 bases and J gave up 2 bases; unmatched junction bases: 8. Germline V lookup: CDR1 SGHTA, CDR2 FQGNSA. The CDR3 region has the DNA TGTGCCAGCAGCTTAAGGTCAGGACTAGCGGTACAAGAGACCCAGTACTTC. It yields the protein CASSLRSGLAVQETQYF. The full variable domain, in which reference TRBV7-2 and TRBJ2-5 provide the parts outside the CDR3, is GAGVSQSPSNKVTEKGKDVELRCDPISGHTALYWYRQSLGQGLEFLIYFQGNSAPDKSGLPSDRFSAERTGGSVSTLTIQRTQQEDSAVYLCASSLRSGLAVQETQYFGPGTRLLVL.

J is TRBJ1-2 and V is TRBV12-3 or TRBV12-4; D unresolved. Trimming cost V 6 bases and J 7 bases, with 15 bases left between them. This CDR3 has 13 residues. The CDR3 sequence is CASRLGPRGGYTF. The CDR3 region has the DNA TGTGCCAGCAGACTCGGGCCTAGAGGTGGCTACACCTTC.

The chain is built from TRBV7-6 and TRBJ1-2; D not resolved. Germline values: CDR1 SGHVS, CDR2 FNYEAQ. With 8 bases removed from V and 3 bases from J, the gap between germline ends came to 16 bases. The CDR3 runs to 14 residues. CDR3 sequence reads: CASGPGYLDYGYTF. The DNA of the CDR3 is TGTGCCAGCGGGCCGGGCTACCTAGACTATGGCTACACCTTC.

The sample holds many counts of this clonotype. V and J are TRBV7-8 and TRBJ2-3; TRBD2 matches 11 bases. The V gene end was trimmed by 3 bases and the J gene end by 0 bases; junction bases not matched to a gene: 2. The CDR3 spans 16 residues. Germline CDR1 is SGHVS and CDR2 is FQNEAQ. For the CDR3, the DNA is TGTGCCAGCAGCTTCTGGACTAGCGGGAGCACAGATACGCAGTATTTT. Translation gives CASSFWTSGSTDTQYF.

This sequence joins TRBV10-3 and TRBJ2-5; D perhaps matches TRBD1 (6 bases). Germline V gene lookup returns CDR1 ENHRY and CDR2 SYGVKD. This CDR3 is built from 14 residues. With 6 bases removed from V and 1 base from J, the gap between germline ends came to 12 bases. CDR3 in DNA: TGTGCCATCAGGCCCATGGACAGCCAAGAGACCCAGTACTTC. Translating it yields CAIRPMDSQETQYF.

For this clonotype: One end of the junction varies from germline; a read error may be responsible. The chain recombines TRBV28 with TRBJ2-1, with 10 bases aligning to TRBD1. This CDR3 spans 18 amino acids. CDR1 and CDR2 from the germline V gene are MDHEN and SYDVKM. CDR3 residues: CASSFLTGGQSSYNKQFF. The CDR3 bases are TGTGCCAGCAGTTTCCTGACAGGGGGCCAGAGCTCCTACAATAAGCAGTTCTTC.

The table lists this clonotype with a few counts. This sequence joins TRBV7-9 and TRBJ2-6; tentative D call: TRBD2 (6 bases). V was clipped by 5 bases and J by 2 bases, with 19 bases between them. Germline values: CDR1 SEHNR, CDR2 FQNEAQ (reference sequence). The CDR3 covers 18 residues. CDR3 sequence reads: CASSGRDGRGAGANVLTF. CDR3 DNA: TGTGCCAGCAGCGGCCGGGACGGGAGAGGGGCTGGGGCCAACGTCCTGACTTTC.